This entry lists 14 T cell receptor beta chains sequenced from one sample in a study of Ad26.COV2.S vaccination and SARS-CoV-2 variants. Described treatment: about 20 received Ad26.COV2.S at low or high dose, single or two shots; about 5 received placebo; per-sample allocation not given. The samples were gathered on day 63 after the first injection of vaccine or placebo. The assay was immunoSEQ multiplex PCR, and TCRdb's table has in-frame clones only and misses some. The sample has about 480,000 clones; around 90% are singletons. The sequences come from peripheral blood, collected in a trial of Ad26.COV2.S vaccine versus placebo. The receptors shown here come from a person aged 18-65 years who received the Ad26.COV2.S COVID-19 vaccine or a placebo.

Points on this clone: This same CDR3 is encoded by further DNA sequences in the sample. The rearrangement uses TRBV7-2 and TRBJ2-7; 8 bases agree with TRBD1. Germline-derived CDR1 and CDR2 are SGHTA and FQGNSA. J was trimmed by 0 bases and V by 5 bases; bases with no gene match: 3. This CDR3 contains 14 residues. The chain's CDR3 is CASSRDRGSYEQYF. CDR3 DNA sequence: TGTGCCAGCAGCCGCGACAGGGGCTCCTACGAGCAGTACTTC.

The genes are TRBV6-1 and TRBJ2-7, with a weak D call TRBD2 (6 bases). This CDR3 has 13 amino acids. Deletions cut 2 bases from V and 7 bases from J, with 12 bases between. Germline V gene sequence: CDR1 MNHNS, CDR2 SASEGT. CDR3 amino acids: CASSEQGLYEQYF. CDR3 bases: TGTGCCAGCAGTGAACAGGGACTCTATGAGCAGTACTTC.

V and J are TRBV5-4 and TRBJ1-3; 7 positions agree with TRBD1. J lost 3 bases, V lost 4 bases, and 4 bases had no gene match. Germline loops: CDR1 SGHNT, CDR2 YYREEE (reference sequence). The CDR3 extends over 14 amino acids. The CDR3 region has the DNA TGTGCCAGCAGCAACGACAGGGTTGGAAACACCATATATTTT. It encodes CASSNDRVGNTIYF. Filled out from reference TRBV5-4 and TRBJ1-3, the complete variable domain reads ETGVTQSPTHLIKTRGQQVTLRCSSQSGHNTVSWYQQALGQGPQFIFQYYREEENGRGNFPPRFSGLQFPNYSSELNVNALELDDSALYLCASSNDRVGNTIYFGEGSWLTVV.

The J gene is TRBJ1-2, the V gene TRBV28; TRBD1 matches at 9 bases. V shed 3 bases, J shed 8 bases, and the junction held 7 bases outside the gene matches. Germline CDR1 reads MDHEN; CDR2 reads SYDVKM. The CDR3 contains 14 residues. The DNA for the CDR3 is TGTGCCAGCAGTTTGGGGGACAGGGTAAACGGCTACACCTTC. Translation gives CASSLGDRVNGYTF.

The chain carries TRBV7-9 and TRBJ2-6; weak D call: TRBD1 (6 bases). Germline V CDR1 and CDR2: SEHNR, FQNEAQ (reference sequence). The CDR3 runs 18 residues. The germline V and J ends were trimmed by 1 base and 0 bases, with 13 bases remaining between them. As DNA, the CDR3 is TGTGCCAGCAGCTTAGTGTCAGGGGCCATCTCTGGGGCCAACGTCCTGACTTTC. Its protein is CASSLVSGAISGANVLTF.

As for this clone: A read error may explain this, as a much larger clone is one base away. At the DNA level, this CDR3 is encoded by other sequences in the same sample as well. The V gene is TRBV5-6, the J gene TRBJ2-7; 9 bases map to TRBD1. The germline V gene encodes CDR1 SGHDT and CDR2 YYEEEE. This CDR3 is built from 14 residues. J gave up 2 bases and V 0 bases, and 0 bases lay outside the gene matches. CDR3 DNA: TGTGCCAGCAGCTTGGGACAGGGGGCCTACGAGCAGTACTTC. It is translated as CASSLGQGAYEQYF.

V is TRBV28 and J is TRBJ1-2; the D gene is possibly TRBD1 (6 bases). The germline gives CDR1 MDHEN, CDR2 SYDVKM. With 6 bases removed from V and 2 bases from J, the gap between germline ends came to 10 bases. This CDR3 region has 13 residues. The CDR3 DNA reads as TGTGCCAGCAGGGAAACAGGGAACTATGGCTACACCTTC. Protein: CASRETGNYGYTF.

The CDR3 protein is CASSLLAWGETQYF. In nucleotides, the CDR3 is TGTGCCAGCAGCCTTCTTGCGTGGGGGGAGACCCAGTACTTC. The rearrangement links TRBV7-8 to TRBJ2-5, with D perhaps matching TRBD1 or TRBD2 (5 bases each). Germline CDR1 reads SGHVS; CDR2 reads FQNEAQ. This CDR3 has 14 amino acids. Trimming left V 5 bases short and J 5 bases short, with 15 bases between.

In nucleotides, the CDR3 is TGTGCCTCTACAGGGGGCGCGGGTGAGACCCAGTACTTC. This gives the protein CASTGGAGETQYF. The V call is TRBV30, the J call TRBJ2-5, with 9 bases matching TRBD1. V was clipped by 7 bases and J by 5 bases; unmatched bases: 8. The CDR3 is 13 amino acids. Germline loops: CDR1 GTSNPN, CDR2 SVGIG (reference sequence).

The chain combines TRBV27 with TRBJ2-1, with TRBD2 matching 10 bases. This CDR3 is 15 amino acids long. Germline CDR1 and CDR2: MNHEY and SMNVEV (reference sequence). J was trimmed by 7 bases and V by 2 bases; bases with no gene match: 5. CDR3 loop: CASSLGLAALNEQFF. The CDR3 DNA reads TGTGCCAGCAGTTTAGGACTAGCGGCCCTAAATGAGCAGTTCTTC.

CDR3 coding DNA: TGTGCCAGCAGTTCCGCCGCCTTCAGCGGGAATTCACCCCTCCACTTT. Protein: CASSSAAFSGNSPLHF. The chain carries TRBV6-5 and TRBJ1-6; D unresolved. Germline lookup yields CDR1 MNHEY and CDR2 SVGAGI. V lost 4 bases and J 7 bases, leaving 17 bases between the germline ends. This CDR3 region has 16 residues.

The rearrangement joins TRBV6-6 to TRBJ1-1; 9 nucleotides align to TRBD1. This CDR3 region has 15 residues. The germline V gene has CDR1 MNHNY and CDR2 SVGAGI (reference sequence). V was pared by 6 bases and J by 6 bases, with 11 bases of the junction left unmatched. The CDR3 protein is CASSLPGQGFAEAFF. Written as DNA, the CDR3 is TGTGCCAGCAGCCTACCGGGACAGGGTTTCGCTGAAGCTTTCTTT.

This clone has only a few counts. The chain has TRBV14 and TRBJ2-3; D is unresolved. This CDR3 has 13 amino acids. Germline V gene data show CDR1 as SGHDN and CDR2 as FVKESK. Deletions cut 1 base from V and 4 bases from J, with 6 bases between. The CDR3 here is CASSQVQSDTQYF. Here the CDR3 DNA reads TGTGCCAGCAGCCAAGTACAGTCAGATACGCAGTATTTT.

The chain has TRBV5-6 and TRBJ2-7; D is unresolved. The V and J ends lost 1 base and 3 bases respectively, with 8 bases between them. The CDR3 contains 13 residues. CDR1 SGHDT and CDR2 YYEEEE come from the germline V gene. In DNA form, the CDR3 reads TGTGCCAGCAGCTTGAGTCCGGGCTACGAGCAGTACTTC. Translation: CASSLSPGYEQYF.